This section outlines one T cell receptor (beta chain) sequence together with its context. What it binds is not known. This entry is derived from a study of CD8+CD57+ T cells in acquired aplastic anemia. Looking at the study overall: Sorting CD4+ and CD8+ cells gave DNA averaging approximately 3 ug.

Patients included in sequencing had previously demonstrated CD8+CD57+ cell expansion by flow cytometry. By the time of blood sampling, patients had still received no therapy. V was clipped by 7 bases and J by 4 bases, with 7 bases between them. Looked up from germline, CDR1 is SEHNR and CDR2 is FQNEAQ (reference sequence). The CDR3 sequence is 12 residues long. Genomic DNA provided the template from which TCR beta VDJ and CDR3 profiles were obtained. TCRdb reprocessed the reads with MiXCR, giving one entry per CDR3 protein. The profile shows fewer than 200,000 distinct CDR3 sequences, over 70% of them singletons. Whole-study findings and limits: More than 25 was the count of CD8+ CDR3 sequences that patients shared with controls. CD8+ Simpson's diversity in patients was not significantly different from that in controls.

This TCR was sampled from a human donor with aplastic anemia. Sequencing used sorted CD4+, CD8+, or CD8+CD57+ T cells (not recorded which) from PBMCs. The chain carries TRBV7-9 and TRBJ2-2; no clear D gene. The CDR3 DNA is TGTGCCAGCAACCTCTCCACCGGGGAGCTGTTTTTT. This translates into CASNLSTGELFF.